This passage covers 8 T cell receptor beta chains from one sample sequenced in a study of blood T cells in healthy people across ages. A second PCR of about 6 to 12 cycles used a sample-barcoded 5' primer and a J-beta primer mix. TCRdb fed the 5' RACE reads into MiXCR, producing one record per CDR3 protein. There are more than 750,000 distinct CDR3 sequences in the sample; just under 30% occur only once, and 10% to 13% lies in the top ten. Separately, the same data were catalogued under a study of T cells of mothers and their children.

Sequencing was carried out using blood. These receptors were taken from a woman aged 40 to 55 in good health.

This clonotype was counted a few times. The chain combines TRBV18 with TRBJ2-3; 7 bases align to TRBD1. V was clipped by 3 bases and J by 2 bases; unmatched bases: 5. The CDR3 has 15 amino acids. CDR1 is KGHSH, CDR2 LQKENI, per germline. Here the CDR3 reads CASSPWTGITDTQYF. In DNA, the CDR3 is TGTGCCAGCTCACCGTGGACAGGAATCACAGATACGCAGTATTTT. Looking up the rest from reference TRBV18 and TRBJ2-3 gives the full variable domain: NAGVMQNPRHLVRRRGQEARLRCSPMKGHSHVYWYRQLPEEGLKFMVYLQKENIIDESGMPKERFSAEFPKEGPSILRIQQVVRGDSAAYFCASSPWTGITDTQYFGPGTRLTVL.

This chain links TRBV21-1 with TRBJ2-3; the D segment call TRBD1 is taken from the table without a DNA check. TRBV21-1 counts as a pseudogene. The CDR3 is 16 residues long. The CDR3 sequence is CASSSNHRAYTDTQYF. In DNA, the CDR3 is TGTGCCAGCAGCTCCAACCACAGGGCCTACACAGATACGCAGTATTTT.

The genes are TRBV18 and TRBJ2-1; 11 bases fit TRBD2. The CDR3 is made up of 16 amino acids. V was pared by 6 bases and J by 6 bases, with 10 bases of the junction left unmatched. Germline V gene lookup returns CDR1 KGHSH and CDR2 LQKENI. CDR3 coding DNA: TGTGCCAGCTCCCAACTGGGACTAGCGGCAACCAATGAGCAGTTCTTC. Its protein product is CASSQLGLAATNEQFF.

In this sample, this clonotype turned up many times. The rearrangement uses TRBV7-3 and TRBJ2-1, with TRBD2 matching over 15 bases. CDR1 is SGHTA and CDR2 is FQGTGA in the germline V gene. V lost 5 bases and J lost 6; bases outside the gene matches: 11. This CDR3 is 18 amino acids long. CDR3 coding DNA: TGTGCCAGCAGCGCCCCGGGACTAGCGGGGGGATTAACCAATGAGCAGTTCTTC. It encodes CASSAPGLAGGLTNEQFF.

This clonotype was observed a handful of times. Sequence at one end of the junction differs from germline and may be a read error. The chain combines TRBV7-7 with TRBJ2-2, with TRBD2 identical over 7 bases. The germline V gene has CDR1 SSHAT and CDR2 FNYEAQ (reference sequence). This CDR3 contains 14 residues. The CDR3 loop is CASSPVGGAGELFF. The DNA for the CDR3 is TGTGCTAGCAGCCCGGTGGGAGGGGCCGGGGAGCTGTTTTTT.

A few counts support this clonotype. The V gene is TRBV28, the J gene TRBJ1-4; 9 bases line up with TRBD1. In germline, CDR1 is MDHEN, CDR2 SYDVKM. Trimming took 6 bases from V and 3 from J; bases not matched to a gene: 11. The CDR3 has 17 residues. Here the CDR3 DNA reads TGTGCCAGCAGACCTCTAACAGGGGGCGAGGCTAATGAAAAACTGTTTTTT. Translation gives CASRPLTGGEANEKLFF.

The J gene is TRBJ2-2, the V gene TRBV6-5; D not resolved. The CDR3 has 16 amino acids. Trimming stripped 0 bases from V and 5 bases from J, with 13 bases between. Germline-derived CDR1 and CDR2 are MNHEY and SVGAGI. The CDR3 nucleotides read TGTGCCAGCAGTTACTCATGGCAGATGGTAACCGGGGAGCTGTTTTTT. Translation: CASSYSWQMVTGELFF.

This clonotype was counted a few times. The J gene is TRBJ1-4, the V gene TRBV7-9; no clear D. Germline loops: CDR1 SEHNR, CDR2 FQNEAQ (reference sequence). The CDR3 spans 13 residues. With 1 base removed from V and 5 bases from J, the gap between germline ends came to 5 bases. CDR3 nucleotide sequence: TGTGCCAGCAGCTTAGTGTCCAATGAAAAACTGTTTTTT. Its protein product is CASSLVSNEKLFF.